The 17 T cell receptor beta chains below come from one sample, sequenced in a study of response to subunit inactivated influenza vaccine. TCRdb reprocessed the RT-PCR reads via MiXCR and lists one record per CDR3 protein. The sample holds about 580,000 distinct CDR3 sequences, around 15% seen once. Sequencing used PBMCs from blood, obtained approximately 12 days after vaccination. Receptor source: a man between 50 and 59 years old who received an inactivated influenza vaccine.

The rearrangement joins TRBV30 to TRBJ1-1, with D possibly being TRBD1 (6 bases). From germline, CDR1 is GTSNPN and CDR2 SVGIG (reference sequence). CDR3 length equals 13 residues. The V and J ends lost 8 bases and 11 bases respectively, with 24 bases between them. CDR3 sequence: CALELERGAAAFF. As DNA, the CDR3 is TGTGCCCTGGAGTTAGAGCGGGGGGCTGCGGCTTTCTTT.

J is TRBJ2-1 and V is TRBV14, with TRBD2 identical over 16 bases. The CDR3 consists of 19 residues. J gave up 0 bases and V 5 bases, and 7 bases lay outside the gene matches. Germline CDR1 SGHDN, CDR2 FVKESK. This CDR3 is CASSFGTSGGAYSYNEQFF. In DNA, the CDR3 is TGTGCCAGCAGCTTCGGGACTAGCGGGGGGGCCTACTCCTACAATGAGCAGTTCTTC.

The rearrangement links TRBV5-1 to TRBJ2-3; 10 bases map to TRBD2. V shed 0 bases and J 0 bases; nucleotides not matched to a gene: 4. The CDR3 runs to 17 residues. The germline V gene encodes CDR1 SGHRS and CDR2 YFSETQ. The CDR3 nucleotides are TGCGCCAGCAGCTTGGAAACACTAGCGGGGAGCACAGATACGCAGTATTTT. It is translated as CASSLETLAGSTDTQYF.

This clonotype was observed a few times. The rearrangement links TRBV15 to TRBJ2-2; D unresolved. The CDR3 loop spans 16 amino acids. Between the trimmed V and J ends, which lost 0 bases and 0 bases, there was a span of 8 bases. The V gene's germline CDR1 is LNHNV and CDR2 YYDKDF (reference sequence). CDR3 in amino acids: CATSRDGDPNTGELFF. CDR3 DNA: TGTGCCACCAGCAGAGATGGGGATCCGAACACCGGGGAGCTGTTTTTT.

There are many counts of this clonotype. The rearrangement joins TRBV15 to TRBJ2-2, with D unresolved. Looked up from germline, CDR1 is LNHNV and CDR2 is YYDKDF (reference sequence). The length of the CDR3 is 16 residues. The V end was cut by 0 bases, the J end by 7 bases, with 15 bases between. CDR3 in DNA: TGTGCCACCAGCAGAGATCTCTTCCAGGCCTTCGGGGAGCTGTTTTTT. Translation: CATSRDLFQAFGELFF.

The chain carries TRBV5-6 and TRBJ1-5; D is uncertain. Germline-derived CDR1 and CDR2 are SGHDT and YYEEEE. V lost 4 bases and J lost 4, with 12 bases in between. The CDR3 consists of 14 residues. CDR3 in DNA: TGTGCCAGCAGCCCTTACTTGATGAATCAGCCCCAGCATTTT. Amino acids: CASSPYLMNQPQHF.

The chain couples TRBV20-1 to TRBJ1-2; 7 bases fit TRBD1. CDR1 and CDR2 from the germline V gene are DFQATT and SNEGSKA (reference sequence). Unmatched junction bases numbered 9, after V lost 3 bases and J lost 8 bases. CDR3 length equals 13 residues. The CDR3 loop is CSARAGTEHGYTF. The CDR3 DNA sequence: TGCAGTGCTAGGGCCGGGACAGAGCACGGCTACACCTTC.

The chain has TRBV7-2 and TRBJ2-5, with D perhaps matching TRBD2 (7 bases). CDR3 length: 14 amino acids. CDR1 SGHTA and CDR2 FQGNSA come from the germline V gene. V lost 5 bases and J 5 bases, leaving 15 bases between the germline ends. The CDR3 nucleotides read TGTGCCAGCAGCGGTGGGGGGGCCCGGGAGACCCAGTACTTC. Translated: CASSGGGARETQYF.

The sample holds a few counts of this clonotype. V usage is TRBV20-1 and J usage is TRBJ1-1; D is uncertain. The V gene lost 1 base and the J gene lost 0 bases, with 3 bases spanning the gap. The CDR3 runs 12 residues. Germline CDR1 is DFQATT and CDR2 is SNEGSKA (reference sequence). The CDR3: CSARVMNTEAFF. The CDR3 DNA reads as TGCAGTGCTAGAGTGATGAACACTGAAGCTTTCTTT.

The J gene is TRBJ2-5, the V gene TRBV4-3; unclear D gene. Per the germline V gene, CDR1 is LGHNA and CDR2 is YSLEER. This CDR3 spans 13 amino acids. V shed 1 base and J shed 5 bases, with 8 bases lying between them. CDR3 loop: CASSQAHGETQYF. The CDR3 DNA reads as TGCGCCAGCAGCCAAGCCCATGGGGAGACCCAGTACTTC.

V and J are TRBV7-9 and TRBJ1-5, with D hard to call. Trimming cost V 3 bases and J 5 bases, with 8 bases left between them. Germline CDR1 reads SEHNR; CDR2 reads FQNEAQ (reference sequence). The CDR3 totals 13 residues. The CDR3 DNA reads TGTGCCAGCAGCTTGCATCCAGATCAGCCCCAGCATTTT. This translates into CASSLHPDQPQHF.

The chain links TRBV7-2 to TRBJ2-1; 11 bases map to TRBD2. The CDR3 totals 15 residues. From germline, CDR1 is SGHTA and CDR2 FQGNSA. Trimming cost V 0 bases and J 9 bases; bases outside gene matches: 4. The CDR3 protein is CASSLASGGAIEQFF. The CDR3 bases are TGTGCCAGCAGCTTAGCTAGCGGGGGGGCGATTGAGCAGTTCTTC. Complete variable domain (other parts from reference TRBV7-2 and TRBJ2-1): GAGVSQSPSNKVTEKGKDVELRCDPISGHTALYWYRQSLGQGLEFLIYFQGNSAPDKSGLPSDRFSAERTGGSVSTLTIQRTQQEDSAVYLCASSLASGGAIEQFFGPGTRLTVL.

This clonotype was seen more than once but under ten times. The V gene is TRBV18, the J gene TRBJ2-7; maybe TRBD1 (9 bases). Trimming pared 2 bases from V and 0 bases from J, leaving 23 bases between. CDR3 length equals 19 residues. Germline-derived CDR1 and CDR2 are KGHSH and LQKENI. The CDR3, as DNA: TGTGCCAGCTCACCAGGGACAGGGAGCGGCGCGGGAGGCTCCTACGAGCAGTACTTC. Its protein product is CASSPGTGSGAGGSYEQYF.

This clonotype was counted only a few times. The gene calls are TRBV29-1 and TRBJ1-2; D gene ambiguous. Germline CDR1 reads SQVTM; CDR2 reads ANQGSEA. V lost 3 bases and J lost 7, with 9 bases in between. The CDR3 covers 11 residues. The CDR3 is CSVEAGRGYTF. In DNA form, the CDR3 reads TGCAGCGTTGAGGCTGGTCGTGGCTACACCTTC.

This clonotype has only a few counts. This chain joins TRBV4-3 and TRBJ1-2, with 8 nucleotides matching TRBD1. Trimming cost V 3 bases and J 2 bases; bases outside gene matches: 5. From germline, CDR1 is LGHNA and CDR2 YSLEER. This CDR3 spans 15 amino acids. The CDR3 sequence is CASSHGTGLNYGYTF. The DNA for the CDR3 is TGCGCCAGCAGCCACGGGACAGGCCTAAACTATGGCTACACCTTC.

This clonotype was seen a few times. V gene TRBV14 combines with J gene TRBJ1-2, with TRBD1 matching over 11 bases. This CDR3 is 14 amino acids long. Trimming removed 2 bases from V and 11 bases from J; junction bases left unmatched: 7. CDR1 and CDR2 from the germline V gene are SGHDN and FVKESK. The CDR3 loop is CASSQLRTGGEYTF. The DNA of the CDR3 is TGTGCCAGCAGCCAACTGCGGACAGGGGGCGAGTACACCTTC.

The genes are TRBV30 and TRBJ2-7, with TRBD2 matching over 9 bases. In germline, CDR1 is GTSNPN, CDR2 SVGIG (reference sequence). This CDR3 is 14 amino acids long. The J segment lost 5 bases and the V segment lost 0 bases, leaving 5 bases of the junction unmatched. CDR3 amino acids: CAWSVGRGGNEQYF. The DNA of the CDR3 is TGTGCCTGGAGTGTAGGGCGGGGGGGCAACGAGCAGTACTTC.